This T cell receptor beta chain was recovered during a study of control samples from healthy donors and cancer patients. This CDR3 comprises 14 residues. The V and J ends lost 3 bases and 3 bases, in that order; junction bases with no gene match: 2. Germline assignment: CDR1 LNHDA and CDR2 SQIVND (reference sequence). Assay used: immunoSEQ multiplex PCR; TCRdb lists only in-frame clones, some missing. Here the sample spans 21,000 or so clones, more than 80% being singletons. The sequencing sample was made of PBMCs. This sequence was found in a man aged 55 to 69 with head and neck cancer. The chain recombines TRBV19 with TRBJ2-1, with TRBD1 matching 7 bases. CDR3 loop: CASSMGTVYNEQFF. CDR3 in DNA: TGTGCCAGTAGTATGGGGACAGTCTACAATGAGCAGTTCTTC.